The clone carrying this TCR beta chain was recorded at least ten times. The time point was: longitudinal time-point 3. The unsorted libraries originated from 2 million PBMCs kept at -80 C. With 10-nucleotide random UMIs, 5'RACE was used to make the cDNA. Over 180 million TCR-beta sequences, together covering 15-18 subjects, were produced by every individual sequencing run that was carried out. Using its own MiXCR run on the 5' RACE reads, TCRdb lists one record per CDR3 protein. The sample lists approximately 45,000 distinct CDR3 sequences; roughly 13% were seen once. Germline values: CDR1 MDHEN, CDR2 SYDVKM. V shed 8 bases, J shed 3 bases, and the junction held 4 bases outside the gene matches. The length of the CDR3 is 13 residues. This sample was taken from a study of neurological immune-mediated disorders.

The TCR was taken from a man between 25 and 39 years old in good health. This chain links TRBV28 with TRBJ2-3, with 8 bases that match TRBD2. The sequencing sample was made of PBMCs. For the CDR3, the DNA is TGTGCCAGCTTGACGGGGGGGACAGATACGCAGTATTTT. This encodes CASLTGGTDTQYF.